A single TCR beta chain is shown here with its context. Its antigen is not identified. Researchers prepared the TCRbeta library using unique molecular identifiers, the study reports. From the PCR reads, TCRdb called clonotypes with MiXCR, one entry per CDR3 protein. The sample yields 200,000 or so distinct CDR3 sequences, 7.5% to 9.5% seen once. These data are taken from a study of T-cell reconstitution after alpha-beta-depleted transplantation in children. Study-wide results and caveats: Two months or so post-transplant, alpha-beta T cells reportedly derived from several hundred expanded graft clones.

The CDR3 totals 15 residues. The V gene end was trimmed by 4 bases and the J gene end by 4 bases; junction bases not matched to a gene: 5. Looked up from germline, CDR1 is SEHNR and CDR2 is FQNEAQ (reference sequence). The chain recombines TRBV7-9 with TRBJ2-1, with TRBD2 matching over 9 bases. The source material was PBMCs, mostly from graft donor cells, sampled 360 days after TCRalphabeta/CD19-depleted stem cell transplant. The sequence was collected from a male patient aged 2-15 years who had a stem cell transplant for acute myeloid leukemia, so the T cells may come from the graft donor. The CDR3 loop is CASSSGGRVYNEQFF. The CDR3 nucleotides read TGTGCCAGCAGCTCGGGCGGGAGGGTGTACAATGAGCAGTTCTTC.